One and the same sample provided the 7 T cell receptor beta chains below, sequenced in a study of cytomegalovirus exposure and HLA in healthy donors. Both 60 Vbeta primers and 13 Jbeta primers went into the PCR. The assay was immunoSEQ multiplex PCR, and TCRdb's table has in-frame clones only and misses some. The table shows some 150,000 clones, with about 75% occurring only once. Sequencing was done on a sample of PBMCs. All receptors come from a male donor in good health and CMV-seronegative.

CDR3 coding DNA: TGTGCCAGCAGCGTATACGGCGGGGAGCAGTACTTC. It encodes CASSVYGGEQYF. V gene TRBV9 combines with J gene TRBJ2-7; D perhaps matches TRBD2 (5 bases). Germline V gene sequence: CDR1 SGDLS, CDR2 YYNGEE. The CDR3 loop spans 12 amino acids. Trimming stripped 1 base from V and 7 bases from J, with 9 bases between. Filled out from reference TRBV9 and TRBJ2-7, the complete variable domain reads DSGVTQTPKHLITATGQRVTLRCSPRSGDLSVYWYQQSLDQGLQFLIQYYNGEERAKGNILERFSAQQFPDLHSELNLSSLELGDSALYFCASSVYGGEQYFGPGTRLTVT.

This clone was seen a handful of times. The chain couples TRBV12-5 to TRBJ2-7; D gene uncertain. The CDR3 totals 12 residues. Germline lookup yields CDR1 LGHNT and CDR2 FRNRAP. V lost 7 bases and J 1 base, leaving 8 bases between the germline ends. The CDR3 bases are TGTGCTAGTGCCTTTATATCCTACGAGCAGTACTTC. It translates to CASAFISYEQYF.

The chain links TRBV5-6 to TRBJ1-1, with TRBD1 matching 8 bases. Per the germline V gene, CDR1 is SGHDT and CDR2 is YYEEEE. The CDR3 contains 15 residues. V gave up 3 bases and J gave up 1 base; unmatched junction bases: 5. The CDR3 here is CASSSVDRANTEAFF. The CDR3 DNA sequence: TGTGCCAGCAGCTCCGTGGACAGGGCGAACACTGAAGCTTTCTTT.

This chain uses TRBV5-1 with TRBJ1-2; 7 nucleotides match TRBD1. J gave up 4 bases and V 5 bases, and 11 bases lay outside the gene matches. Looked up from germline, CDR1 is SGHRS and CDR2 is YFSETQ. This CDR3 comprises 15 residues. DNA of the CDR3: TGCGCCAGCAGAATAAAAACAGGGGATGGCTATGGCTACACCTTC. This gives the protein CASRIKTGDGYGYTF.

This clone was seen a few times. This same CDR3 is encoded by further DNA sequences in the sample. The chain couples TRBV6-6 to TRBJ2-1; D might be TRBD2 (6 bases). The CDR3 loop spans 14 amino acids. The germline V gene encodes CDR1 MNHNY and CDR2 SVGAGI (reference sequence). Trimming removed 2 bases at V and 5 bases at J, with 10 bases between. CDR3 DNA: TGTGCCAGCAGTTACGGGGGGACTCACAATGAGCAGTTCTTC. Its protein product is CASSYGGTHNEQFF.

V is TRBV7-9 and J is TRBJ2-2; 10 bases are shared with TRBD2. Germline trimming cut 5 bases from V and 5 bases from J; bases unmatched to any gene: 8. This CDR3 has 16 residues. Germline loops: CDR1 SEHNR, CDR2 FQNEAQ (reference sequence). The CDR3 loop reads CASSPRAGGRTGELFF. The CDR3 DNA reads TGTGCCAGCAGCCCGAGAGCGGGAGGGCGGACCGGGGAGCTGTTTTTT.

The chain is built from TRBV5-6 and TRBJ2-4; 12 positions agree with TRBD2. In germline, CDR1 is SGHDT, CDR2 YYEEEE. Germline trimming cut 0 bases from V and 8 bases from J; bases unmatched to any gene: 3. This CDR3 has 15 amino acids. The CDR3 nucleotides read TGTGCCAGCAGCTTGGTGGCTAGCGGGGGGGACATTCAGTACTTC. Translating gives CASSLVASGGDIQYF.